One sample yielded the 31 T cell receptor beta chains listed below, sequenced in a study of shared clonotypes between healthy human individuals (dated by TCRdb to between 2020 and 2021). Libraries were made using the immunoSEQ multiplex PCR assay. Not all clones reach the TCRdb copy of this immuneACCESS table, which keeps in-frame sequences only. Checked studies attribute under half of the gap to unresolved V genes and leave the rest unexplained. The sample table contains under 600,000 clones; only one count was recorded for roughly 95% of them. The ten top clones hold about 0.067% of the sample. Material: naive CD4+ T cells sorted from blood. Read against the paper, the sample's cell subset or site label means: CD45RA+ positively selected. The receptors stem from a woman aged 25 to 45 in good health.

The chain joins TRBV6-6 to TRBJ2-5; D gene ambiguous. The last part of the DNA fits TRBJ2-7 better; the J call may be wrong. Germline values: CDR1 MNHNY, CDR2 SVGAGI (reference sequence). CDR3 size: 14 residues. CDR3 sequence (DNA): TGTGCCAGCAGTTACTCGACGTGGGGTTACGAGCAGTACTTC. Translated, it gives CASSYSTWGYEQYF.

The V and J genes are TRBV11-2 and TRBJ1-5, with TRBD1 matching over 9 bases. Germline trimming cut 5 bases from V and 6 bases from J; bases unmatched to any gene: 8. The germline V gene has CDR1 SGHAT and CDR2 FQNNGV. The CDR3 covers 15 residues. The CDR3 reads CASSQVTGGGQPQHF. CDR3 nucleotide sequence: TGTGCCAGCAGCCAAGTTACAGGGGGCGGTCAGCCCCAGCATTTT.

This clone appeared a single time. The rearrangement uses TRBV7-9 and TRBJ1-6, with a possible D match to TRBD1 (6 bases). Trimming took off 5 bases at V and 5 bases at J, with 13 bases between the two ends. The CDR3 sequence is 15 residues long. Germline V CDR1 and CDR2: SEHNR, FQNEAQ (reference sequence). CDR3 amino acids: CASSGTGTHNSPLHF. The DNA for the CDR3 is TGTGCCAGCAGCGGAACCGGGACACATAATTCACCCCTCCACTTT.

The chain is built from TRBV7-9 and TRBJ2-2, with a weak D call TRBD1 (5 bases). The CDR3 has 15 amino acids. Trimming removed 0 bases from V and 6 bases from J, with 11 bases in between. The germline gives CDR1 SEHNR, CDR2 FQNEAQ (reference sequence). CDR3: CASSLALVGPGELFF. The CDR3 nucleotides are TGTGCCAGCAGCTTAGCGCTGGTGGGGCCCGGGGAGCTGTTTTTT.

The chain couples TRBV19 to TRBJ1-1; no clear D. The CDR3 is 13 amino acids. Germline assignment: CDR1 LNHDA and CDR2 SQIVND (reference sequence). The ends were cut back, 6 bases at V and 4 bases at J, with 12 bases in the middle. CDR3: CASSVSLPTEAFF. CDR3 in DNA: TGTGCCAGTAGCGTATCCCTCCCCACTGAAGCTTTCTTT.

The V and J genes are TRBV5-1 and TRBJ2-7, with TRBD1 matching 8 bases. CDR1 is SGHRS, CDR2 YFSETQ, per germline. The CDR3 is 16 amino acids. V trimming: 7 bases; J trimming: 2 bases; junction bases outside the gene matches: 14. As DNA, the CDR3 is TGCGCCAGCTCTCTCCGACAGGGGATAGAAACCTACGAGCAGTACTTC. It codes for CASSLRQGIETYEQYF. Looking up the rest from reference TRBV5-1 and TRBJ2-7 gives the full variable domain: KAGVTQTPRYLIKTRGQQVTLSCSPISGHRSVSWYQQTPGQGLQFLFEYFSETQRNKGNFPGRFSGRQFSNSRSEMNVSTLELGDSALYLCASSLRQGIETYEQYFGPGTRLTVT.

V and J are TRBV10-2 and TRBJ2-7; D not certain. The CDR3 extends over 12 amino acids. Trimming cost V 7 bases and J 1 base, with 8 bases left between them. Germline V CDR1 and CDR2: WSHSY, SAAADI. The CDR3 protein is CASKGSSYEQYF. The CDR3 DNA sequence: TGCGCCAGCAAGGGATCTTCCTACGAGCAGTACTTC.

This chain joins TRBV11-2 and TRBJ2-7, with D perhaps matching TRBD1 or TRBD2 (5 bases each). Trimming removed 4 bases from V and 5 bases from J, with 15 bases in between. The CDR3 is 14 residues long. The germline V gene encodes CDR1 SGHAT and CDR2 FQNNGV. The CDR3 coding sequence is TGTGCCAGCAGCTACCGGGGCCCTAAACACGAGCAGTACTTC. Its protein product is CASSYRGPKHEQYF.

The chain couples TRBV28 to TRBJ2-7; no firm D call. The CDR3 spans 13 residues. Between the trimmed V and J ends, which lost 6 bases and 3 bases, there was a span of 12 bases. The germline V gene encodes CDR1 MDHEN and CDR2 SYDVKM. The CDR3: CASSPDTIYEQYF. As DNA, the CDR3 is TGTGCCAGCAGCCCCGACACCATCTACGAGCAGTACTTC.

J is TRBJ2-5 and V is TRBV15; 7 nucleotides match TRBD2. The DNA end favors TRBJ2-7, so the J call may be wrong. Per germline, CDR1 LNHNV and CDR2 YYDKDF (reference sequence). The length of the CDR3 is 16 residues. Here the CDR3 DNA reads TGTGCCACCAGCAGAGAAGGGACTAACCAGTGGTACGAGCAGTACTTC. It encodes CATSREGTNQWYEQYF.

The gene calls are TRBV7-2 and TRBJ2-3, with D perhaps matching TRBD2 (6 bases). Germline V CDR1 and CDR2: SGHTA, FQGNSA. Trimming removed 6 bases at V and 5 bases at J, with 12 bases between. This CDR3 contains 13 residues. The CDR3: CASRPGALDTQYF. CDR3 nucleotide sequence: TGTGCCAGCAGGCCGGGAGCCTTAGATACGCAGTATTTT. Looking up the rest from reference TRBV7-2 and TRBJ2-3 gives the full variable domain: GAGVSQSPSNKVTEKGKDVELRCDPISGHTALYWYRQSLGQGLEFLIYFQGNSAPDKSGLPSDRFSAERTGGSVSTLTIQRTQQEDSAVYLCASRPGALDTQYFGPGTRLTVL.

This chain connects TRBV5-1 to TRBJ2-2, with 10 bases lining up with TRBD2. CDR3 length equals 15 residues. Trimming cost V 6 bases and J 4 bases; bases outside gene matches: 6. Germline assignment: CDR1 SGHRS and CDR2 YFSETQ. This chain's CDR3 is CASNKAGGLTGELFF. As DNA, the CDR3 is TGCGCCAGCAACAAAGCGGGAGGGCTCACCGGGGAGCTGTTTTTT.

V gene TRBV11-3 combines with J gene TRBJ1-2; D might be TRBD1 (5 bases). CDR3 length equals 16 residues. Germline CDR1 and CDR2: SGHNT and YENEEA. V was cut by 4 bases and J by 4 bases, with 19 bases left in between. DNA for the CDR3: TGTGCCAGCAGCTCCCAGACAGAGCTCGCCGCCTATGGCTACACCTTC. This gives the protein CASSSQTELAAYGYTF.

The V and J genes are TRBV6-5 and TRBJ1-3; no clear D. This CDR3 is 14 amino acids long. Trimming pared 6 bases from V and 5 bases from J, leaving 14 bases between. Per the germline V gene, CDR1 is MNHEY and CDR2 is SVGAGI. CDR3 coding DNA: TGTGCCAGCAGCCTGGGAGGGTTTAGAAACACCATATATTTT. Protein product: CASSLGGFRNTIYF.

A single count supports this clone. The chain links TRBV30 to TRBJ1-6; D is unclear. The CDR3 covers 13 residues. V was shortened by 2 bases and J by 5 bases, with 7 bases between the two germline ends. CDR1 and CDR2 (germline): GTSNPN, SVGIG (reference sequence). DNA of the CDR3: TGTGCCTGGAGTTGGTGGAATAATTCACCCCTCCACTTT. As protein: CAWSWWNNSPLHF.

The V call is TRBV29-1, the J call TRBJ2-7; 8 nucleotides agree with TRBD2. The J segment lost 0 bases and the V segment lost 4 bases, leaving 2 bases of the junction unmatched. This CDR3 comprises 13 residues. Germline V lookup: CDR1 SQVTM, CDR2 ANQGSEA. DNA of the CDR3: TGCAGCGTTGTCAGCGGGAGCTCCTACGAGCAGTACTTC. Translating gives CSVVSGSSYEQYF.

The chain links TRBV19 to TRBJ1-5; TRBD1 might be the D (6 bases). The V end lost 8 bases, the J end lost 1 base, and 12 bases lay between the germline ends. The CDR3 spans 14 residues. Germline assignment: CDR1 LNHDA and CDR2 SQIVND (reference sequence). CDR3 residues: CASGEQGSNQPQHF. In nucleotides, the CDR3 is TGTGCCAGTGGAGAACAGGGAAGCAATCAGCCCCAGCATTTT. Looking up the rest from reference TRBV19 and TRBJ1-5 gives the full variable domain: DGGITQSPKYLFRKEGQNVTLSCEQNLNHDAMYWYRQDPGQGLRLIYYSQIVNDFQKGDIAEGYSVSREKKESFPLTVTSAQKNPTAFYLCASGEQGSNQPQHFGDGTRLSIL.

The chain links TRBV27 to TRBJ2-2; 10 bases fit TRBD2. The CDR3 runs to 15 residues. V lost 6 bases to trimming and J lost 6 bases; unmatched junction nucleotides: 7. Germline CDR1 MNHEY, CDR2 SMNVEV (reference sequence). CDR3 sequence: CASSSGRAGSGELFF. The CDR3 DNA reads TGTGCCAGCAGCAGCGGGAGGGCCGGATCCGGGGAGCTGTTTTTT.

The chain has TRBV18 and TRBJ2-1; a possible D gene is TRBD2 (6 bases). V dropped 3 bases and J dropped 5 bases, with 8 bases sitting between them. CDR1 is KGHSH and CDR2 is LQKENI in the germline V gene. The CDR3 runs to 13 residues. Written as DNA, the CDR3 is TGTGCCAGCTCACCGGGACTTAACAATGAGCAGTTCTTC. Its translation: CASSPGLNNEQFF.

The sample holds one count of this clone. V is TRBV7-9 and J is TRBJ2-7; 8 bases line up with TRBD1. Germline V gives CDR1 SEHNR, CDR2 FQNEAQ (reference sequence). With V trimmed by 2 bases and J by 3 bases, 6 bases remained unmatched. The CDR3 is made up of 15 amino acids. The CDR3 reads CASSLSAGGGYEQYF. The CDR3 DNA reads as TGTGCCAGCAGCTTATCCGCAGGGGGCGGCTACGAGCAGTACTTC.

The CDR3 DNA reads TGTGCCTGGAGGCGTGGTCAGGCCCTAGCCACTGAAGCTTTCTTT. Protein sequence: CAWRRGQALATEAFF. The chain couples TRBV30 to TRBJ1-1; D remains unclear. Trimming shortened V by 3 bases and J by 4 bases, and 18 bases separated the two germline ends. The CDR3 sequence is 15 residues long. Germline CDR1 reads GTSNPN; CDR2 reads SVGIG (reference sequence).

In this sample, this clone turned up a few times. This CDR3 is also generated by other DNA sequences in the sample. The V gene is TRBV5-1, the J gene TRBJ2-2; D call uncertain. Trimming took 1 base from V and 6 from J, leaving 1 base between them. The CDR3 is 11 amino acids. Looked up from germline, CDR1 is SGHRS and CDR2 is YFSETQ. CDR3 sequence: CASSLPGELFF. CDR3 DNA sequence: TGCGCCAGCAGCTTGCCCGGGGAGCTGTTTTTT.

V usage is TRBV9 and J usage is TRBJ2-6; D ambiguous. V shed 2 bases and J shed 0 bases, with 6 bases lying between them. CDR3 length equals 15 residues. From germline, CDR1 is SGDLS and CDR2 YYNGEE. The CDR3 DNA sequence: TGTGCCAGCAGCGTTCTTATCTCTGGGGCCAACGTCCTGACTTTC. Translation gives CASSVLISGANVLTF. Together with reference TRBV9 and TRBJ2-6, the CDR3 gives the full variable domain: DSGVTQTPKHLITATGQRVTLRCSPRSGDLSVYWYQQSLDQGLQFLIQYYNGEERAKGNILERFSAQQFPDLHSELNLSSLELGDSALYFCASSVLISGANVLTFGAGSRLTVL.

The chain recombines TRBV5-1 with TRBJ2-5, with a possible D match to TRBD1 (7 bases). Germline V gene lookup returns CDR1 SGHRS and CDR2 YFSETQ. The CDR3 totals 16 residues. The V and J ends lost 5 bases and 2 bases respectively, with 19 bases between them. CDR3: CASSLTGKGGQETQYF. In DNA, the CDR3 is TGCGCCAGCAGTCTGACAGGGAAAGGGGGGCAAGAGACCCAGTACTTC.

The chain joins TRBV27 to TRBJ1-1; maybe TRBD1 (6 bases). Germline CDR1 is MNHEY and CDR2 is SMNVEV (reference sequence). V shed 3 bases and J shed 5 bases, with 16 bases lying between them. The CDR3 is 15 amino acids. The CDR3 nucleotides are TGTGCCAGCAGTTTCCGGTTTGGGGGGCGGACTGAAGCTTTCTTT. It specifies CASSFRFGGRTEAFF.

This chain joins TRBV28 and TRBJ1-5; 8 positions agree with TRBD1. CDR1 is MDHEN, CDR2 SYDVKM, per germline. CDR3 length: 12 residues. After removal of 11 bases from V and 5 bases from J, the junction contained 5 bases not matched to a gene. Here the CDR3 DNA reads TGTGCCTCGCAGGGGGCCGATCAGCCCCAGCATTTT. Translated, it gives CASQGADQPQHF.

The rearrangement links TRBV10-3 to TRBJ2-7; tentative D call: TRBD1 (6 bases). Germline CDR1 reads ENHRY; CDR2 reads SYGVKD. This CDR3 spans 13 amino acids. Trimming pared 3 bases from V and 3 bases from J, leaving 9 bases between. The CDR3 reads CAISEDRNYEQYF. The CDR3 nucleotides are TGTGCCATCAGTGAAGACAGGAACTACGAGCAGTACTTC.

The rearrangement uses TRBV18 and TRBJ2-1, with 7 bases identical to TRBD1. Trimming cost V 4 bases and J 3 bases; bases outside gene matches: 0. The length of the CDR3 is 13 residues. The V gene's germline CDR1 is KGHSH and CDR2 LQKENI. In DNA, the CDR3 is TGTGCCAGCTCACGGACAGGCTACAATGAGCAGTTCTTC. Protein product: CASSRTGYNEQFF.

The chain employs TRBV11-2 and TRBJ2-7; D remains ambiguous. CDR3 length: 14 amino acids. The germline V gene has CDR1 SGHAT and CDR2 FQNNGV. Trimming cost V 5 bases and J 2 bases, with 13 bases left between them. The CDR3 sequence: CASSPAESPYEQYF. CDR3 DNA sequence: TGTGCCAGCAGCCCCGCAGAGAGCCCCTACGAGCAGTACTTC.

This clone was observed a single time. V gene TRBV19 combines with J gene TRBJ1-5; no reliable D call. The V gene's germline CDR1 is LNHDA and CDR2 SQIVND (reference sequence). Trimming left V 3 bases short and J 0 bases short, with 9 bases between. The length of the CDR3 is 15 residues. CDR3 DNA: TGTGCCAGTAGTATGGTCAGGAATAGCAATCAGCCCCAGCATTTT. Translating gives CASSMVRNSNQPQHF.

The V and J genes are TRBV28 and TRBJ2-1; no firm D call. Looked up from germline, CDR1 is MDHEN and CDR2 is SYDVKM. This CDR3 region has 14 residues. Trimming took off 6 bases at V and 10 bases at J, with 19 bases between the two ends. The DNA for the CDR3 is TGTGCCAGCAGCTATTCAGGTCACTTGGGGGAGCAGTTCTTC. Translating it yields CASSYSGHLGEQFF.